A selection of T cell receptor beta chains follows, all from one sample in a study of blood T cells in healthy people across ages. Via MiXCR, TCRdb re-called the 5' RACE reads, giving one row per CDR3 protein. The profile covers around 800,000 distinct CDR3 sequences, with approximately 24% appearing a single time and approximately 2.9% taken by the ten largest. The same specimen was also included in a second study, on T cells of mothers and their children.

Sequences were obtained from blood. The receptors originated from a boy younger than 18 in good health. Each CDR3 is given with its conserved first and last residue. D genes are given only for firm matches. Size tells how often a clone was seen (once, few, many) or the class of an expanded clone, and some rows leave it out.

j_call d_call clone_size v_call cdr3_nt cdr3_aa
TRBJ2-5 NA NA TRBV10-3 TGTGCCATTAGACAGCCATACCAAGAGACCCAGTACTTC CAIRQPYQETQYF
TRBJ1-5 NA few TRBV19 TGTGCCAGTATGGGGCAGGATTGGGATCAGCCCCAGCATTTT CASMGQDWDQPQHF
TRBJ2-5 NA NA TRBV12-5 TGTGCTAGTGGCCCAGAGTCAGGGAAAGAGACCCAGTACTTC CASGPESGKETQYF
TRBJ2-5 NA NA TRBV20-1 TGCAGTGCTAGAGGCCCCGGGACCCAAGAGACCCAGTACTTC CSARGPGTQETQYF
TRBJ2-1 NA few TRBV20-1 TGCAGTGCTAGAGATGTGGCGGGGATCAATGAGCAGTTCTTC CSARDVAGINEQFF
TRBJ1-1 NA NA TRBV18 TGTGCCAGCTCCTCATATGCAGGGCCTGAAGCTTTCTTT CASSSYAGPEAFF
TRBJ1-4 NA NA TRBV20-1 TGCAGTGCTAGGGGGGTAGGGGAGGCTGAAAAACTGTTTTTT CSARGVGEAEKLFF
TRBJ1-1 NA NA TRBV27 TGTGCCAGCAGTTTATCCTTCGGCAGTGAAGCTTTCTTT CASSLSFGSEAFF
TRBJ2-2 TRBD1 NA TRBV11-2 TGTGCCAGCAGCTCTATCCGACAGGGTCGTGGGGAGCTGTTTTTT CASSSIRQGRGELFF
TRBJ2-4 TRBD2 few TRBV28 TGTGCCAGCAGCAGTAGCGGGGGGGTTCACATTCAGTACTTC CASSSSGGVHIQYF
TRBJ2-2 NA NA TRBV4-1 TGCGCCAGCAGCCAGGTACCAAGGGAGGAGCTGTTTTTT CASSQVPREELFF
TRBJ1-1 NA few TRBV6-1 TGTGCCAGCAGTGCATCAGGGCCAACTGAAGCTTTCTTT CASSASGPTEAFF
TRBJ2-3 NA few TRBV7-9 TGTGCCAGCAGCTTAATAGGAGGGATAGATACGCAGTATTTT CASSLIGGIDTQYF
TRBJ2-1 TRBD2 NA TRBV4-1 TGCGCCAGCAGCCAACCAGCGGGAGGGAACAATGAGCAGTTCTTC CASSQPAGGNNEQFF
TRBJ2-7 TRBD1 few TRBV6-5 TGTGCCAGCAGACTGGGACAGGGACAGACCTACGAGCAGTACTTC CASRLGQGQTYEQYF
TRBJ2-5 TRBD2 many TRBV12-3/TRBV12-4 TGTGCCAGCAGTTTTGGCGGGGGGATGGAGACCCAGTACTTC CASSFGGGMETQYF
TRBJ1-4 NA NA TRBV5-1 TGCGCCAGCAGCTTCGGGCAGTCAGGTGGAGAAAAACTGTTTTTT CASSFGQSGGEKLFF
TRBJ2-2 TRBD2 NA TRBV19 TGTGCCAGTAGTCCGACGGGGGGGAAAGGCACCGGGGAGCTGTTTTTT CASSPTGGKGTGELFF
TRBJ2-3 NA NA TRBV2 TGTGCCAGCAGTGAAGGGCCTAGCGGCACAGATACGCAGTATTTT CASSEGPSGTDTQYF
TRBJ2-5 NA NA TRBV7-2 TGTGCCAGCAGCTTCATAGAGACCCAGTACTTC CASSFIETQYF
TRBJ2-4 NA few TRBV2 TGTGCCAGCTCCTCCCGAGGGGGGGAGGCCAAAAACATTCAGTACTTC CASSSRGGEAKNIQYF
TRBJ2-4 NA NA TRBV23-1 TGCGCCAGCCATCCCGTGGGCAAAAACATTCAGTACTTC CASHPVGKNIQYF
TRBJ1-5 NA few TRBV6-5 TGTGCCAGCAGTTACTCCGCAGATCAGCCCCAGCATTTT CASSYSADQPQHF
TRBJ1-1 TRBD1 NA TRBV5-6 TGTGCCAGCAGCTTTTGGCCCCCAGGGACAGGGTACGGGAACACTGAAGCTTTCTTT CASSFWPPGTGYGNTEAFF
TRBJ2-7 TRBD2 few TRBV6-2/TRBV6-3 TGTGCCAGCACAGTAGGGCGGGGGACCTCCTACGAGCAGTACTTC CASTVGRGTSYEQYF
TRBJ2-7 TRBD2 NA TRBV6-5 TGTGCCAGCAGTTACTCGACGACTAGCGGGGGGGCCTACGAGCAGTACTTC CASSYSTTSGGAYEQYF
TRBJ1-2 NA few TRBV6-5 TGTGCCAGCAGTTACTCGAGGCAACCCAACTATGGCTACACCTTC CASSYSRQPNYGYTF
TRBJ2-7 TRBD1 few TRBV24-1 TGTGCCACCAGCGGGACAGGGAGTTACGAGCAGTACTTC CATSGTGSYEQYF
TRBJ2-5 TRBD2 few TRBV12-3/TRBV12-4 TGTGCCAGCAGCCGGGACTACCCCCAGTACTTC CASSRDYPQYF
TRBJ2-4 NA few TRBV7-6 TGTGCCAGCAGCCCCTCCCTTCTCTCGGGCAAAAACATTCAGTACTTC CASSPSLLSGKNIQYF
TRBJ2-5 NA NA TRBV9 TGTGCCAGCAGCGTACGCGGCAGCAAAAAAGAGACCCAGTACTTC CASSVRGSKKETQYF
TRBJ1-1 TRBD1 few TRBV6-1 TGTGCCAGCCGACAGGGAGCCACTGAAGCTTTCTTT CASRQGATEAFF
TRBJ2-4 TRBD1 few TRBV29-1 TGCAGCGTGAGACAGGGGGCTTCCAAAAACATTCAGTACTTC CSVRQGASKNIQYF
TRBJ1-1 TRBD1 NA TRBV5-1 TGCGCCAGCAGCTGGGACAGGAAGATGAACACTGAAGCTTTCTTT CASSWDRKMNTEAFF
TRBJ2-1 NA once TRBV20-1 TGCAGTGGAGGGGGGGTGCCCAATGAGCAGTTCTTC CSGGGVPNEQFF
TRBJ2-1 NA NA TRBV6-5 TGTGCCACGTGGGCCTATCGGGAGCAGTTCTTC CATWAYREQFF
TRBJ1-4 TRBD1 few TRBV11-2 TGTGCCAGCAGCGACGCGACAGGGGCAACTAATGAAAAACTGTTTTTT CASSDATGATNEKLFF
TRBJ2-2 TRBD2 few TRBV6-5 TGTGCCAGCAGTTACCGATTAGCGGGGGGTAACACCGGGGAGCTGTTTTTT CASSYRLAGGNTGELFF
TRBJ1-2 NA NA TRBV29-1 TGCAGCGTTAGATCCGAGGACTATGGCTACACCTTC CSVRSEDYGYTF
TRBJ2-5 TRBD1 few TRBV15 TGTGCCACCAGCAGAGACCAGGGGGCTCAAGAGACCCAGTACTTC CATSRDQGAQETQYF
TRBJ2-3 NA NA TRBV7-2 TGTGCCAGCAGCTTAATACCTGGTACAGATACGCAGTATTTT CASSLIPGTDTQYF
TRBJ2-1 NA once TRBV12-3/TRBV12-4 TGTGCCAGCAGTTACGGGCTTGAGCAGTTCTTC CASSYGLEQFF
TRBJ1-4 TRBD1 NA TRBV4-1 TGCGCCAGCAGCCAAGGAGGGGGGGACAGGCCTTCGGAAAAACTGTTTTTT CASSQGGGDRPSEKLFF
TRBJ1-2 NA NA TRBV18 TGTGCCAGCTCACCATGGGACTATGGCTACACCTTC CASSPWDYGYTF
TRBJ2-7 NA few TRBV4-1 TGCGCCAGCAGCCAAGGGCAGGGGAGCGAGCAGTACTTC CASSQGQGSEQYF
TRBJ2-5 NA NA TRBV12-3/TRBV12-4 TGTGTCAGCAGTCCGGGCGGGGTTCAAGAGACCCAGTACTTC CVSSPGGVQETQYF
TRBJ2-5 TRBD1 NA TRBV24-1 TGTGCCACCAGTGAACCCAACCGGGGACAGGCACAAGAGACCCAGTACTTC CATSEPNRGQAQETQYF
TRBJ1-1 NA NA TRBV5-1 TGCGCCAGCAGTTTTGACGGCCAGATGAACACTGAAGCTTTCTTT CASSFDGQMNTEAFF
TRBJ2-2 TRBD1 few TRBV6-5 TGTGCCAGCAGTTACTCAACCGGGACAGCTTACACCGGGGAGCTGTTTTTT CASSYSTGTAYTGELFF
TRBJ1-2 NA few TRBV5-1 TGCGCCAGCGGTCCTGCGCCCCCTAACTATGGCTACACCTTC CASGPAPPNYGYTF
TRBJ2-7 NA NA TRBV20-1 TGCAGTGCTAGACAGGGTGTAAGCCCCTACGAGCAGTACTTC CSARQGVSPYEQYF
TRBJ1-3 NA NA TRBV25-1 TGTGCCAGCAGTGACCTCAGGGGCTCTGGAAACACCATATATTTT CASSDLRGSGNTIYF
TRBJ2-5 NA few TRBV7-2 TGTGCCAGCAGCCCTTGGGGTCTAGAGACCCAGTACTTC CASSPWGLETQYF
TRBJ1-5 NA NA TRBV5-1 TGCGCCAGCAGCTTGGAGGCGGGCAATCAGCCCCAGCATTTT CASSLEAGNQPQHF
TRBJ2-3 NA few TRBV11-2 TGTGCCAGCAGCTTAGATAGAGCCCCAGATACGCAGTATTTT CASSLDRAPDTQYF